This T cell receptor beta chain appears in the sequencing data of a study of blood T cell repertoires in COVID-19. Across the whole study: There were acute and convalescent COVID-19 samples, and they came from the United States, Italy and Spain. PBMCs, B-cell-depleted T cells, or T cells were the source of the cDNA or gDNA that made up the material.

Clones were read by immunoSEQ multiplex PCR, and TCRdb kept only the in-frame ones, dropping some. The table includes about 180,000 clones, over 75% detected once. The CDR3 is 11 residues long. Trimming left V 8 bases short and J 7 bases short, with 12 bases between. The germline V gene has CDR1 ENHRY and CDR2 SYGVKD. The TCR originated in a man aged 55-75 years with acute or convalescent COVID-19. V is TRBV10-3 and J is TRBJ2-7; maybe TRBD1 (5 bases). Material: peripheral blood. The CDR3 sequence: CAISGPGEQYF. As DNA, the CDR3 is TGTGCCATCTCAGGGCCCGGGGAGCAGTACTTC.